This T cell receptor beta chain appears in the sequencing data of a study of early T cells in non-severe SARS-CoV-2 infection. About the research overall: Sequenced material consisted of bulk RNA (from unsorted whole blood), and chains were unpaired.

This clonotype has a count of ten or more. Its antigen is undetermined. Germline loops: CDR1 SGDLS, CDR2 YYNGEE. V lost 4 bases, J lost 2 bases, and 19 bases lay in between. CDR3 length: 17 amino acids. The study, taken as a whole, reports: Matching against VDJdb likely underestimated virus-specific expansions, favoring anti-spike CD8.

Individual cDNA molecules were tagged with unique molecular identifiers. TCRdb reprocessed the 5' RACE reads via MiXCR and lists one record per CDR3 protein. Of 70,000 or so distinct CDR3 sequences listed, approximately 13% are singletons. The chain combines TRBV9 with TRBJ1-3, with unresolved D. The material sequenced was whole blood. The receptor comes from an adult who was a healthcare worker with PCR-confirmed SARS-CoV-2 infection or an uninfected control (not recorded which). The CDR3 bases are TGTGCCAGCAGCCCATGGGAAAGCCCTCTAACTGGAAACACCATATATTTT. Translated: CASSPWESPLTGNTIYF.